These 10 T cell receptor beta chains were all obtained from the same sample, sequenced in a study of beta chain features in type 1 diabetes. Investigators reverse transcribed all isolated RNA, so they sequenced expressed TCRB transcripts. The data were produced by immunoSEQ multiplex PCR, yet TCRdb's version contains in-frame clones alone and is incomplete. The top ten clones hold about 0.097% of a sample with over 500,000 clones, roughly a sixth of them seen once. Input material: naive CD4+ T cells from blood. All receptors derive from a man aged 18 to 35 in good health.

The V and J genes are TRBV25-1 and TRBJ2-5; possible D gene TRBD2, 6 bases. The germline CDR1 and CDR2 sequences are MGHDK and SYGVNS. The CDR3 consists of 16 residues. Trimming took 3 bases from V and 3 from J, leaving 17 bases between them. The CDR3 here is CASSDGRRGGKETQYF. In DNA, the CDR3 is TGTGCCAGCAGTGATGGCCGCCGGGGAGGAAAAGAGACCCAGTACTTC.

This clone was picked up a small number of times. This chain links TRBV5-4 with TRBJ2-4; 7 bases are a match to TRBD1. The CDR3 runs 16 residues. The V segment lost 0 bases and the J segment 0 bases; nucleotides outside the gene matches: 3. The germline CDR1 and CDR2 sequences are SGHNT and YYREEE (reference sequence). CDR3 DNA sequence: TGTGCCAGCAGCTTGGCGGGACAGTTAGCCAAAAACATTCAGTACTTC. Residues: CASSLAGQLAKNIQYF.

The V call is TRBV5-1, the J call TRBJ2-1, with D possibly being TRBD2 (5 bases). V was clipped by 0 bases and J by 10 bases, with 14 bases between them. From germline, CDR1 is SGHRS and CDR2 YFSETQ. This CDR3 comprises 14 residues. CDR3 residues: CASSLGRGEDEQFF. The CDR3, as DNA: TGCGCCAGCAGCTTGGGTCGGGGTGAGGACGAGCAGTTCTTC.

This clone appeared many times. For the CDR3, the DNA is TGTGCCAGCAGCTTAAACGCGGAAAACACCATATATTTT. The encoded protein is CASSLNAENTIYF. The chain carries TRBV7-3 and TRBJ1-3; the D is unclear. Germline assignment: CDR1 SGHTA and CDR2 FQGTGA. The CDR3 consists of 13 residues. The V gene lost 1 base and the J gene lost 6 bases, with 7 bases spanning the gap.

The V and J genes are TRBV5-1 and TRBJ2-7, with TRBD1 matching 7 bases. V dropped 0 bases and J dropped 6; count of bases not matched to a gene: 12. CDR1 is SGHRS and CDR2 is YFSETQ in the germline V gene. The CDR3 is 16 amino acids. The CDR3: CASSLAALSGTVEQYF. The CDR3 DNA reads TGCGCCAGCAGCTTGGCGGCTTTATCCGGGACAGTCGAGCAGTACTTC.

The CDR3 DNA sequence: TGTGCCACCACGGGCCGGGGATCCGAAAAACTGTTTTTT. Translation: CATTGRGSEKLFF. The chain combines TRBV15 with TRBJ1-4; D unclear. Germline loops: CDR1 LNHNV, CDR2 YYDKDF (reference sequence). This CDR3 is 13 amino acids long. Trimming stripped 7 bases from V and 8 bases from J, with 14 bases between. Looking up the rest from reference TRBV15 and TRBJ1-4 gives the full variable domain: DAMVIQNPRYQVTQFGKPVTLSCSQTLNHNVMYWYQQKSSQAPKLLFHYYDKDFNNEADTPDNFQSRRPNTSFCFLDIRSPGLGDTAMYLCATTGRGSEKLFFGSGTQLSVL.

This sequence joins TRBV9 and TRBJ1-3; D not certain. V was pared by 4 bases and J by 0 bases, with 8 bases between. From germline, CDR1 is SGDLS and CDR2 YYNGEE. The CDR3 consists of 14 residues. Here the CDR3 DNA reads TGTGCCAGCAGCCCCCGGGTCTCTGGAAACACCATATATTTT. Its translation: CASSPRVSGNTIYF. The entire variable domain, with the rest obtained from reference TRBV9 and TRBJ1-3, is as follows: DSGVTQTPKHLITATGQRVTLRCSPRSGDLSVYWYQQSLDQGLQFLIQYYNGEERAKGNILERFSAQQFPDLHSELNLSSLELGDSALYFCASSPRVSGNTIYFGEGSWLTVV.

The genes are TRBV7-9 and TRBJ2-7; 11 bases fit TRBD2. V trimming: 5 bases; J trimming: 3 bases; junction bases outside the gene matches: 15. CDR3 length: 18 residues. Germline values: CDR1 SEHNR, CDR2 FQNEAQ (reference sequence). The CDR3 coding sequence is TGTGCCAGCAGCCAACAGCCCGCAACTAGCGGGAGCTTCTACGAGCAGTACTTC. Its protein is CASSQQPATSGSFYEQYF.

This clone was detected only a few times. This same CDR3 is encoded by further DNA sequences in the sample. The chain is built from TRBV5-1 and TRBJ2-5; no reliable D call. Per the germline V gene, CDR1 is SGHRS and CDR2 is YFSETQ. Trimming removed 4 bases at V and 5 bases at J, with 6 bases between. This CDR3 spans 11 amino acids. The CDR3 protein is CASSRQETQYF. In DNA form, the CDR3 reads TGCGCCAGCAGCAGGCAGGAGACCCAGTACTTC.

V is TRBV5-4 and J is TRBJ1-3, with D possibly TRBD1 on 5 matching bases. Germline CDR1 SGHNT, CDR2 YYREEE (reference sequence). CDR3 length equals 16 residues. Trimming took 4 bases from V and 0 from J, leaving 14 bases between them. The CDR3 nucleotides are TGTGCCAGCAGCAGAACCCAGGGTCTCTCTGGAAACACCATATATTTT. This sequence encodes CASSRTQGLSGNTIYF.